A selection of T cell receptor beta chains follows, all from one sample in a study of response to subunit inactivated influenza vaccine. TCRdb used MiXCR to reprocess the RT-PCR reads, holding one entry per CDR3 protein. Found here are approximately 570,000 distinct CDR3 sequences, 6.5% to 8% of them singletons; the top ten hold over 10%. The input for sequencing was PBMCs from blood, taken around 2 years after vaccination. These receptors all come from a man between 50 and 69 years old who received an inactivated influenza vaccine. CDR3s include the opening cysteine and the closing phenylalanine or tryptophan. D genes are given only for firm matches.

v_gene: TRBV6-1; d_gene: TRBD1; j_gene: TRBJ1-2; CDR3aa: CASRHDRGANYGYTF
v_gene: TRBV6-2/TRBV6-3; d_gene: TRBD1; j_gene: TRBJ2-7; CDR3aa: CASSTYTGGYEQYF
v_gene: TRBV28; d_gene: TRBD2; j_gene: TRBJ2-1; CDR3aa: CASSLQGTRDEQFF
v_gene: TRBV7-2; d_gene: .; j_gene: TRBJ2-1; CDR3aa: CASSFAATEQFF
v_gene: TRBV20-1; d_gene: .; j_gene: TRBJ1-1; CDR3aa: CSARQELTEAFF
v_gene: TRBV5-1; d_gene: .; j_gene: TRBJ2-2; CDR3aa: CASSLGTNTGELFF
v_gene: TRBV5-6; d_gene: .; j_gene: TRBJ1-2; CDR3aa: CASSFSGRTYDGYTF
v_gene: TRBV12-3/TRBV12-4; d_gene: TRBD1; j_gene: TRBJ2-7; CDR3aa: CASSSGQGASYEQYF
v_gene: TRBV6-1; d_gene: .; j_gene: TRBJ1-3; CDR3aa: CASSDDNSGNTIYF
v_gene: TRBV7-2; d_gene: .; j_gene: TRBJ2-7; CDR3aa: CASRPGSYEQYF
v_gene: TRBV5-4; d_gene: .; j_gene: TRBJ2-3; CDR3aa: CASSLRLTSTDTQYF
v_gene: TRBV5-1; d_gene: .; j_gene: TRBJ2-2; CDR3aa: CASSLEAGSGELFF
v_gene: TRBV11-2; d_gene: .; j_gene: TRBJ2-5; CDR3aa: CASSPPHGGRETQYF
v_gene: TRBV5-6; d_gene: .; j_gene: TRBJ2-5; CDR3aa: CASSLVSDQETQYF
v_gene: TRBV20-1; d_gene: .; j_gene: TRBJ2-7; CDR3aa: CSARQNFYEQYF
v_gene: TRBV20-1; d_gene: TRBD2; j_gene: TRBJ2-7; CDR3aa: CSATPRSLGLAGFYEQYF
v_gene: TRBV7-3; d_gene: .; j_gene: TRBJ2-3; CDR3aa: CASSRALGDTQYF
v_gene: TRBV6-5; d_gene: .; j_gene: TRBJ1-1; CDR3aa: CASRYGSGSPFEAFF
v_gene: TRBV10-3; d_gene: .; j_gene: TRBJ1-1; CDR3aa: CAISEPSTGVAFF
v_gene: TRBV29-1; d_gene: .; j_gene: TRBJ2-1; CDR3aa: CSVEQSDRLNEQFF
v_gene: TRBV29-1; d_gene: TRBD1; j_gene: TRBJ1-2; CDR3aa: CSVLTGDYGYTF
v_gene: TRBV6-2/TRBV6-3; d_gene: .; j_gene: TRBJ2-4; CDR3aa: CASRKPTGAKNIQYF
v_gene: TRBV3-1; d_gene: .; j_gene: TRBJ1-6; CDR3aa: CASSQGWDGTLHF
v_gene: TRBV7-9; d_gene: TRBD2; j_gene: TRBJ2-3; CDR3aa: CASSLSLAGDTQYF
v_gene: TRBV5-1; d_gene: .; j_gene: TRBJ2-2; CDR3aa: CASSEGYTGELFF
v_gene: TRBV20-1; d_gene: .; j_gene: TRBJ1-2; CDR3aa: CSARDQFAYYGYTF
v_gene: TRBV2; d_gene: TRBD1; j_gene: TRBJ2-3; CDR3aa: CASNQGATDTQYF
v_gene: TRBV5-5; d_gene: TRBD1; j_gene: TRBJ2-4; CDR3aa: CASSLGTGKVIQYF
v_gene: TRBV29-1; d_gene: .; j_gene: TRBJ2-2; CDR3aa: CSVGRIGELFF
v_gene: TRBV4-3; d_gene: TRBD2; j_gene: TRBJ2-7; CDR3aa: CASSPFGGAYEQYF
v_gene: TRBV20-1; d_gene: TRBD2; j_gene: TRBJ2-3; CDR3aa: CSARAVDSGRGHTQYF
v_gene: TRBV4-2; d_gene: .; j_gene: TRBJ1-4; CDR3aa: CASSQESVGEKLFF
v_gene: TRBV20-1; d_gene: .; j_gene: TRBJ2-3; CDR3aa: CSARDQGVHPALGDTQYF
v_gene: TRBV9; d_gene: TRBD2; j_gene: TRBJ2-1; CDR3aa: CASSGAGLAGSEQFF